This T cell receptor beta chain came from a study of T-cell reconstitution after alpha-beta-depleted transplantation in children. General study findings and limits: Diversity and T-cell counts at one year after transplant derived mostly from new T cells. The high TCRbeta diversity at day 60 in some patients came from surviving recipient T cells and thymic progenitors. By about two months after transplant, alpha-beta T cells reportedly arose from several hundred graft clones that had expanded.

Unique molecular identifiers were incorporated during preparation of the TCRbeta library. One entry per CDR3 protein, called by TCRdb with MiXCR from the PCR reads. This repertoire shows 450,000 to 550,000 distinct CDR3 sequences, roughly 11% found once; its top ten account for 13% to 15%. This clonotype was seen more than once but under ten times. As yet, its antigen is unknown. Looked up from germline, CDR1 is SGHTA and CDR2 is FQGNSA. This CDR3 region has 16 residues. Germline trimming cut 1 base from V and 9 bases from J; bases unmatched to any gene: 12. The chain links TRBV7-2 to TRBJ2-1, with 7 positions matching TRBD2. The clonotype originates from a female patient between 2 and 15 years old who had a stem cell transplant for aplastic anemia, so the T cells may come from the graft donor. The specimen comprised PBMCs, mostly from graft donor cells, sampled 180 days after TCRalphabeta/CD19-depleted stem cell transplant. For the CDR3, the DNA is TGTGCCAGCAGCTTAGATCCTATCCTAGGGAGGGCTGAGCAGTTCTTC. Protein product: CASSLDPILGRAEQFF.